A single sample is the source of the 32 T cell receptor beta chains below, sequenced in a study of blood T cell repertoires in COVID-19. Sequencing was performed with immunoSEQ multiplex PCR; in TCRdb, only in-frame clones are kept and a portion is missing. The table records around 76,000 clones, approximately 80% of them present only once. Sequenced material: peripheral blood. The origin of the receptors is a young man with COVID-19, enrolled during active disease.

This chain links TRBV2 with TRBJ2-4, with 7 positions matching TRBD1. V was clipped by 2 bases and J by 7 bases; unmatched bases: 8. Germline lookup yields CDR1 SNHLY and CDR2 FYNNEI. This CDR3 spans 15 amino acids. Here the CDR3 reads CASSERGTDGNIQYF. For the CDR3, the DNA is TGTGCCAGCAGTGAAAGAGGGACAGATGGGAACATTCAGTACTTC.

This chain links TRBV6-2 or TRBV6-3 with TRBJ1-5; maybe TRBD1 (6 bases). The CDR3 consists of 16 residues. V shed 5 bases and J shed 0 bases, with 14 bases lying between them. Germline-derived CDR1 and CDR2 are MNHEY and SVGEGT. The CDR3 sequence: CASSSFRGGSNQPQHF. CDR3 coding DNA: TGTGCCAGCAGTAGTTTTAGGGGGGGTAGCAATCAGCCCCAGCATTTT.

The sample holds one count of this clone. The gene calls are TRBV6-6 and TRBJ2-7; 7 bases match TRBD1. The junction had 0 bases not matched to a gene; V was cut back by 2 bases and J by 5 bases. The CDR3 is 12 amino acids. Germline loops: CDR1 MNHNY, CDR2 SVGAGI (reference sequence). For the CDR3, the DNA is TGTGCCAGCAGTTACACAGGGGACGAGCAGTACTTC. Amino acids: CASSYTGDEQYF.

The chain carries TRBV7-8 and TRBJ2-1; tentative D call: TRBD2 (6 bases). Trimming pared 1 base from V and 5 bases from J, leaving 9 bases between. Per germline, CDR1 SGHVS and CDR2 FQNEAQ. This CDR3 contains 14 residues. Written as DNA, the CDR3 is TGTGCCAGCAGCTTAGAGGAGGGGAACAATGAGCAGTTCTTC. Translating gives CASSLEEGNNEQFF.

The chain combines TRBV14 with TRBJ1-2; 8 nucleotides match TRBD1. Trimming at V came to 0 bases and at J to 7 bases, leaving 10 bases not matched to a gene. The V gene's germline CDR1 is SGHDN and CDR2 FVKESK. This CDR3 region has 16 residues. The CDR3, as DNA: TGTGCCAGCAGCCAAGACACGGCAGGGGGCGCGGGTGGCTACACCTTC. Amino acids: CASSQDTAGGAGGYTF.

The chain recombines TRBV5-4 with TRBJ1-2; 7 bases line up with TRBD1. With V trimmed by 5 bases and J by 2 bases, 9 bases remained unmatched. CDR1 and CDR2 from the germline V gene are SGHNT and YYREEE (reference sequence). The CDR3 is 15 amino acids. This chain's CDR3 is CASRPNRGVNYGYTF. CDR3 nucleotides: TGTGCCAGCAGACCGAACAGGGGCGTGAACTATGGCTACACCTTC.

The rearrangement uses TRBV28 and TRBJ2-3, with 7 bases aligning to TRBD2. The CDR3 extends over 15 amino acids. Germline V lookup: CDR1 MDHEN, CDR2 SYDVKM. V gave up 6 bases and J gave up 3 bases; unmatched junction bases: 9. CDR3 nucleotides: TGTGCCAGCAGACTCCGGGGGGAGGTGACAGATACGCAGTATTTT. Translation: CASRLRGEVTDTQYF.

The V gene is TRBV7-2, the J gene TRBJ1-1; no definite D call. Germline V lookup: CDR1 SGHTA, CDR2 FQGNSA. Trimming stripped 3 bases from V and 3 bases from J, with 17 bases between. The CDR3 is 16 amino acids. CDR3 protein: CASSFLHGHLYTEAFF. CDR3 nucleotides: TGTGCCAGCAGCTTTCTTCATGGGCATTTGTACACTGAAGCTTTCTTT.

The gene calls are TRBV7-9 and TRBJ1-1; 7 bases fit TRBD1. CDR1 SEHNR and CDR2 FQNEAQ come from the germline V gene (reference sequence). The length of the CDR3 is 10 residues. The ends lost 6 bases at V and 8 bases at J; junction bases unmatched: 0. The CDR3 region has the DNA TGTGCCAGCAGGGACAGGGAAGCTTTCTTT. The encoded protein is CASRDREAFF.

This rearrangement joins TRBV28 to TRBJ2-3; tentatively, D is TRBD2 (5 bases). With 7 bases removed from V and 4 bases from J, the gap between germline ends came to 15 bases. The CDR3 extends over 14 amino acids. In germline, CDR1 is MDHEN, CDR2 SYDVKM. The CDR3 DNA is TGTGCCAGCACCCGAAGCGGTTTTCCAGATACGCAGTATTTT. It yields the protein CASTRSGFPDTQYF. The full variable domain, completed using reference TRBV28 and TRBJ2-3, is DVKVTQSSRYLVKRTGEKVFLECVQDMDHENMFWYRQDPGLGLRLIYFSYDVKMKEKGDIPEGYSVSREKKERFSLILESASTNQTSMYLCASTRSGFPDTQYFGPGTRLTVL.

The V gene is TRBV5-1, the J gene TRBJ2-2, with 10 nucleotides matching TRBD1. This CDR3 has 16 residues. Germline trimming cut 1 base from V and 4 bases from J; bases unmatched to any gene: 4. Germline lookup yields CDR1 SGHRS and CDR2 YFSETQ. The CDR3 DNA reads TGCGCCAGCAGCTTGAGACAGGGGGCTGGCACCGGGGAGCTGTTTTTT. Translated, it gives CASSLRQGAGTGELFF.

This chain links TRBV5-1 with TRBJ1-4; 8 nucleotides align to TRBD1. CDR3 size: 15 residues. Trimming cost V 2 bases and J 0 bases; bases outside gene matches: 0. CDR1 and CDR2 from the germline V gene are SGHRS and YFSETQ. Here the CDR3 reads CASSLQGATNEKLFF. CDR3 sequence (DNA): TGCGCCAGCAGCTTACAGGGGGCAACTAATGAAAAACTGTTTTTT.

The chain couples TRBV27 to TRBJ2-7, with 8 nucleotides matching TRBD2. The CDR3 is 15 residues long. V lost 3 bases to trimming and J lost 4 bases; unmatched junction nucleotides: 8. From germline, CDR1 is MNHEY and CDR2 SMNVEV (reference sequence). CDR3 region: CASSFLSSGMYEQYF. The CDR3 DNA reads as TGTGCCAGCAGTTTCCTGAGTAGCGGGATGTACGAGCAGTACTTC.

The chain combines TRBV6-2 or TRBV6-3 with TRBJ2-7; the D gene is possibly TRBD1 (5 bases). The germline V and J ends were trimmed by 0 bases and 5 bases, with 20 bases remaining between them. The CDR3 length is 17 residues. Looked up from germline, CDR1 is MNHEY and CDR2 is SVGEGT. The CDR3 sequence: CASSYSIQGRISHEQYF. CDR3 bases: TGTGCCAGCAGTTACTCGATCCAGGGCAGAATCTCGCACGAGCAGTACTTC.

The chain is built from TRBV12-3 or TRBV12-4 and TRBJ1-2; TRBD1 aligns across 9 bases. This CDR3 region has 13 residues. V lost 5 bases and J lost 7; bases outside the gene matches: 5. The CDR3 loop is CASSPGQGGGYTF. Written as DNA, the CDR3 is TGTGCCAGCAGTCCGGGACAGGGAGGTGGCTACACCTTC.

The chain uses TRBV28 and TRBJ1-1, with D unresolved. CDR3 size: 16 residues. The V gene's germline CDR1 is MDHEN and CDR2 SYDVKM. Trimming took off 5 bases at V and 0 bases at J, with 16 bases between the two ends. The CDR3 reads CASSLLALKLNTEAFF. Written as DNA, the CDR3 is TGTGCCAGCAGTCTCCTAGCCCTTAAGCTGAACACTGAAGCTTTCTTT. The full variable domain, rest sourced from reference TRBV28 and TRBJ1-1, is DVKVTQSSRYLVKRTGEKVFLECVQDMDHENMFWYRQDPGLGLRLIYFSYDVKMKEKGDIPEGYSVSREKKERFSLILESASTNQTSMYLCASSLLALKLNTEAFFGQGTRLTVV.

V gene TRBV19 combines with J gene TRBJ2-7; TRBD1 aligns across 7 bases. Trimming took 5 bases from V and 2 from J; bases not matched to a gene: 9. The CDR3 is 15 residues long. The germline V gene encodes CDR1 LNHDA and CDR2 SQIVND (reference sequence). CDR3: CASSSSWGTAYEQYF. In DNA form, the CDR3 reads TGTGCCAGTAGTTCAAGTTGGGGGACAGCCTACGAGCAGTACTTC.

For the CDR3, the DNA is TGTGCCAGCAACTGGGGGACAGAAGGCGGCTACACCTTC. Its protein product is CASNWGTEGGYTF. The chain couples TRBV7-2 to TRBJ1-2, with 7 bases aligning to TRBD1. V gave up 7 bases and J gave up 8 bases; unmatched junction bases: 10. Looked up from germline, CDR1 is SGHTA and CDR2 is FQGNSA. The CDR3 sequence is 13 residues long.

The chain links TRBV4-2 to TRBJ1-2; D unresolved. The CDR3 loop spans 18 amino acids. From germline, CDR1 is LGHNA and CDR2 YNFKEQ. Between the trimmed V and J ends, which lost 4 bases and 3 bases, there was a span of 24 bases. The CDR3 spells CASSPPPGASGVHYGYTF. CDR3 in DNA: TGTGCCAGCAGCCCCCCTCCGGGAGCCTCTGGAGTCCACTATGGCTACACCTTC.

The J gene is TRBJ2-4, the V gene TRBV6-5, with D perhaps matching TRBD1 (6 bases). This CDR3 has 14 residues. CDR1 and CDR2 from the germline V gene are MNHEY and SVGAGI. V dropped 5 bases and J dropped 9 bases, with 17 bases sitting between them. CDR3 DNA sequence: TGTGCCAGCAGTAGCGGAGGTGGGGGCGGCATTCAGTACTTC. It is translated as CASSSGGGGGIQYF.

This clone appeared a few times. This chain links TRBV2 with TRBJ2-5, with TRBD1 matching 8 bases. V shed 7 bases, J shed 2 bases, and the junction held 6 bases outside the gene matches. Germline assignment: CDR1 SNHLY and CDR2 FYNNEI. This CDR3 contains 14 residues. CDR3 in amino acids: CASTWTGRQETQYF. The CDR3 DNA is TGTGCCAGCACGTGGACAGGGCGGCAAGAGACCCAGTACTTC.

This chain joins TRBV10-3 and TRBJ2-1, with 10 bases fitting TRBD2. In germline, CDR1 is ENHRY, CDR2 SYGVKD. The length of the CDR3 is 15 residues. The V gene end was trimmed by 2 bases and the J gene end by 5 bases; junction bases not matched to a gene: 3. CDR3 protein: CAISELAGADNEQFF. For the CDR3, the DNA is TGTGCCATCAGTGAGCTAGCGGGAGCGGACAATGAGCAGTTCTTC.

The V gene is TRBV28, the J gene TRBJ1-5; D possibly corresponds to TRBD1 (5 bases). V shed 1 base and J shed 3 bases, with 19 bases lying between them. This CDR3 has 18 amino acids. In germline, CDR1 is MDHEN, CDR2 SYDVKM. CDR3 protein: CASSLYRRVGNNNQPQHF. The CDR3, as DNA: TGTGCCAGCAGTTTATACCGCAGGGTAGGGAATAACAATCAGCCCCAGCATTTT.

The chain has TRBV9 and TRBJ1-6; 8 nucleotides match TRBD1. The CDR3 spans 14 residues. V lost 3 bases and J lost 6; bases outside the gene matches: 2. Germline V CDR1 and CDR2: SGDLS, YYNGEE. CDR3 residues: CASSADRGNSPLHF. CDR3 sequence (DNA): TGTGCCAGCAGCGCCGACAGGGGTAATTCACCCCTCCACTTT.

The CDR3 protein is CASSQDQGWMDTQYF. DNA of the CDR3: TGCGCCAGCAGCCAAGATCAGGGATGGATGGATACGCAGTATTTT. The V call is TRBV4-1, the J call TRBJ2-3, with D possibly being TRBD1 (5 bases). The CDR3 has 15 residues. Deletions cut 0 bases from V and 6 bases from J, with 13 bases between. Germline-derived CDR1 and CDR2 are MGHRA and YSYEKL.

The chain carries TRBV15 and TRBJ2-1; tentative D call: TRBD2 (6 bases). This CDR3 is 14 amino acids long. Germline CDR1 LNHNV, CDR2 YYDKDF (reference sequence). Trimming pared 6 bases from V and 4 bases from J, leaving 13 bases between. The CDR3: CATRGGSEYNEQFF. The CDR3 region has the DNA TGTGCCACCAGGGGGGGATCAGAATACAATGAGCAGTTCTTC.

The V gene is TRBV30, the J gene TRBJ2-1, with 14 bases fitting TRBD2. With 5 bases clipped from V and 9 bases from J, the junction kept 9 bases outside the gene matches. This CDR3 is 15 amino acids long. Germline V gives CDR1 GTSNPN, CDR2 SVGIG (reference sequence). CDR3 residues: CAWGTSGSQVAEQFF. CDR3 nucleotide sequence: TGTGCCTGGGGGACTAGCGGGAGCCAAGTGGCTGAGCAGTTCTTC.

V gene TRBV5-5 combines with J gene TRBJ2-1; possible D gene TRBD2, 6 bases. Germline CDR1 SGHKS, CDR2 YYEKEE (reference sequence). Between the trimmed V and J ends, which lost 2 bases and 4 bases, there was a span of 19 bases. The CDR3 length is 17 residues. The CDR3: CASSFGPTSLRYNEQFF. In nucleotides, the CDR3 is TGTGCCAGCAGCTTTGGGCCGACTAGTCTTAGATACAATGAGCAGTTCTTC.

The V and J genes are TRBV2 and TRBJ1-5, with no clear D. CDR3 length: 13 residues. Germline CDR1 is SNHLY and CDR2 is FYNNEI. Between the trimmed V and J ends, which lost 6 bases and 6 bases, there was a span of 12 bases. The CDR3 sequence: CASSAGGRQPQHF. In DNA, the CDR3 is TGTGCCAGCAGCGCCGGAGGGCGTCAGCCCCAGCATTTT.

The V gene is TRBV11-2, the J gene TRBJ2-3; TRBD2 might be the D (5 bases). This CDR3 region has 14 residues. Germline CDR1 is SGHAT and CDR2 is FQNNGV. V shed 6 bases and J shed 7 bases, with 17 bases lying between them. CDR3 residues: CASRYPASGYTQYF. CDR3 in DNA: TGTGCCAGCAGGTATCCCGCAAGCGGTTATACGCAGTATTTT.

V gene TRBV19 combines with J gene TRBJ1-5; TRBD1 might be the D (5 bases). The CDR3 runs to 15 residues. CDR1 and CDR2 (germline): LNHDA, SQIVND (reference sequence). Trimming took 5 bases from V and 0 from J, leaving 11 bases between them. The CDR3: CASSFLDSSNQPQHF. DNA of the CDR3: TGTGCCAGTAGTTTCTTAGACAGTAGCAATCAGCCCCAGCATTTT.

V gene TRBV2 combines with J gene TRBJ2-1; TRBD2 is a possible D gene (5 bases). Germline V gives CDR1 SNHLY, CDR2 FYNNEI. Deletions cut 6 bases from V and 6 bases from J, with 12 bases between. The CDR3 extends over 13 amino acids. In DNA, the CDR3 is TGTGCCAGCAGGTCCTCGGGGTCCAATGAGCAGTTCTTC. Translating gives CASRSSGSNEQFF.